Listed below are T cell receptor beta chains from one sample, sequenced in a study of blood T cell repertoires in COVID-19. TCRdb keeps only in-frame clones here, not all; method: immunoSEQ multiplex PCR. The sample consists of under 130,000 clones, approximately 80% of them appearing once. Sequencing input: peripheral blood. These receptors were obtained from a man in his sixties or seventies with active or convalescent COVID-19. Both conserved end residues are part of each CDR3. A D gene is named only where the DNA matches it firmly. Part of the rows lack a size; the others show once, few, many or a class for expanded clones.

>TRBV19|TRBJ1-1|NA|NA
TGTGCCAGTACCCCCGCGGGAAAAGGCATAGACACTGAAGCTTTCTTT
CASTPAGKGIDTEAFF
>TRBV5-1|TRBJ1-1|NA|NA
TGCGCCAGCAGCGGGCATGGTGTGGGAGCTGGAACTGAAGCTTTCTTT
CASSGHGVGAGTEAFF
>TRBV5-1|TRBJ1-6|TRBD1|NA
TGCGCCAGCAGCCGGGACAGGGAGGGTTCACCCCTCCACTTT
CASSRDREGSPLHF
>TRBV4-1|TRBJ1-3|NA|few
TGCGCCAGCAGCCAAGGAGGAAGCAGGGAAGGAAACACCATATATTTT
CASSQGGSREGNTIYF
>TRBV5-1|TRBJ1-1|TRBD1|NA
TGCGCCAGCAGCGACGGGACAGGGGGCGCGGGCACTGAAGCTTTCTTT
CASSDGTGGAGTEAFF
>TRBV7-6|TRBJ1-1|NA|NA
TGTGCCAGCAGCTTAATCCCAACAGGGACGGCCTCTGAAGCTTTCTTT
CASSLIPTGTASEAFF
>TRBV3-1/TRBV3-2|TRBJ1-6|TRBD1|NA
TGTGCCAGCAGGTGGACAGGGGGCAAAAATAATTCACCCCTCCACTTT
CASRWTGGKNNSPLHF
>TRBV6-1|TRBJ2-3|TRBD2|NA
TGTGCCAGCAGTGAGTCCCTCTCACTAGCGAAAAGGATGGATACGCAGTATTTT
CASSESLSLAKRMDTQYF
>TRBV7-9|TRBJ2-4|NA|NA
TGTGCCAGCAGCCCCACCCAGAACCTAGCCAAAAACATTCAGTACTTC
CASSPTQNLAKNIQYF
>TRBV7-9|TRBJ1-1|TRBD1|many
TGTGCCAGCAGCGCTGCAGGGGGCTTCCCCACTGAAGCTTTCTTT
CASSAAGGFPTEAFF
>TRBV19|TRBJ2-3|NA|NA
TGTGCCAGTAGTATAGCCGGGGCAGATACGCAGTATTTT
CASSIAGADTQYF
>TRBV24-1|TRBJ1-5|TRBD1|NA
TGTGCCACCAGTGGAAATGACAGGGATCCTGATCAGCCCCAGCATTTT
CATSGNDRDPDQPQHF
>TRBV29-1|TRBJ2-3|NA|NA
TGCAGCGTTGAAGGCGGCAGGGGGGCAGATACGCAGTATTTT
CSVEGGRGADTQYF
>TRBV30|TRBJ1-2|TRBD1|NA
TGTGCCGGACAGGGTCGTGATGGCTACACCTTC
CAGQGRDGYTF
>TRBV19|TRBJ1-4|NA|NA
TGTGCCAGTAACGAATCGGGTGAAAAACTGTTTTTT
CASNESGEKLFF
>TRBV12-5|TRBJ1-3|NA|once
TGTGCTAGTGGCCCCGGGTCCCAGAACACCATATATTTT
CASGPGSQNTIYF
>TRBV19|TRBJ2-7|TRBD1|NA
TGTGCCAGTAGTCTACAGGGGGAGTCCTACGAGCAGTACTTC
CASSLQGESYEQYF
>TRBV18|TRBJ2-7|NA|NA
TGTGCCAGCTCAGCCACAGCCAGCTCCTACGAGCAGTACTTC
CASSATASSYEQYF
>TRBV18|TRBJ2-1|TRBD2|NA
TGTGCCAGCTCACCACCGGGTAGCGGGAGGTACAATGAGCAGTTCTTC
CASSPPGSGRYNEQFF
>TRBV12-2|TRBJ2-2|NA|NA
TGTGCAAGTCGCTTAGCTAGGGACAGAGGGACCGGGGAGCTGTTTTTT
CASRLARDRGTGELFF
>TRBV11-3|TRBJ2-3|TRBD1|NA
TGTGCCAGCAGCCCTCAGGGGGTTTATCCCACAGATACGCAGTATTTT
CASSPQGVYPTDTQYF
>TRBV6-5|TRBJ2-4|TRBD1|NA
TGTGCCAGCACCGGCCAGGACAGGGGAAAAAACATTCAGTACTTC
CASTGQDRGKNIQYF
>TRBV3-1/TRBV3-2|TRBJ2-2|TRBD2|NA
TGTGCCAGCCGCTTCCTAGCGGGTACCGGGGAGCTGTTTTTT
CASRFLAGTGELFF
>TRBV6-6|TRBJ2-1|TRBD2|NA
TGTGCCAGCAGTCTGCCTGTAGCGGGAGTAAAAGGGGCCTCCTACAATGAGCAGTTCTTC
CASSLPVAGVKGASYNEQFF
>TRBV5-1|TRBJ1-2|TRBD1|once
TGCGCCAGCAGCTTGGGACAGGGGAGGGACTATGGCTACACCTTC
CASSLGQGRDYGYTF
>TRBV9|TRBJ2-1|TRBD2|NA
TGTGCCAGCAGCGTAGGTGTGACTAGCAAGAATGAGCAGTTCTTC
CASSVGVTSKNEQFF
>TRBV28|TRBJ1-2|TRBD1|NA
TGTGCCAGCATCGACAGGGTTAACTATGGCTACACCTTC
CASIDRVNYGYTF
>TRBV4-1|TRBJ2-5|NA|NA
TGCGCCAGCAGGCTCCGGGACAAAGAGACCCAGTACTTC
CASRLRDKETQYF
>TRBV18|TRBJ2-7|TRBD1|NA
TGTGCCAGCTCACCACCGGGACAGCCATCCTACGAGCAGTACTTC
CASSPPGQPSYEQYF
>TRBV5-1|TRBJ2-6|TRBD2|NA
TGCGCCAGCAGCTTGGCCCGGGTAGCGGGCGGGTATGGGGCCAACGTCCTGACTTTC
CASSLARVAGGYGANVLTF
>TRBV9|TRBJ2-6|TRBD1|once
TGTGCCAGCAGCGCATGGACAGGGGGCACCTCTGGGGCCAACGTCCTGACTTTC
CASSAWTGGTSGANVLTF
>TRBV21-1|TRBJ2-3|NA|NA
TGTGCCAGCAGCAAAGTCGGGACAGACCTATACACAGATACGCAGTATTTT
CASSKVGTDLYTDTQYF
>TRBV6-6|TRBJ2-7|TRBD1|NA
TGTGCCAGCAGTTGGGGACAGGGAGGCTTCAACGAGCAGTACTTC
CASSWGQGGFNEQYF
>TRBV3-1/TRBV3-2|TRBJ1-2|TRBD1|NA
TGTGCCAGCAGCCAAGACCCACAGACAGGGGGCTACACCTTC
CASSQDPQTGGYTF
>TRBV28|TRBJ2-7|NA|NA
TGTGCCAGCAGTCCGGGGTCCTTCTACGAGCAGTACTTC
CASSPGSFYEQYF
>TRBV19|TRBJ1-2|NA|NA
TGTGCCAGTAGTCAGGGACTTCACTATGGCTACACCTTC
CASSQGLHYGYTF
>TRBV6-5|TRBJ1-5|NA|NA
TGTGCCAGCAGTCCCCAGGGAAATAGCAATCAGCCCCAGCATTTT
CASSPQGNSNQPQHF
>TRBV15|TRBJ2-1|NA|NA
TGTGCCACCAGCAGAGATAGGACTCAGCAGTTCTTC
CATSRDRTQQFF
>TRBV4-1|TRBJ1-2|TRBD1|few
TGCGCCAGCAGCCAAAAATGGGACAGGGTTATAGGAGGCTACACCTTC
CASSQKWDRVIGGYTF
>TRBV2|TRBJ1-1|NA|NA
TGTGCCAGCAGTGACCAGGGCCTTGACACTGAAGCTTTCTTT
CASSDQGLDTEAFF